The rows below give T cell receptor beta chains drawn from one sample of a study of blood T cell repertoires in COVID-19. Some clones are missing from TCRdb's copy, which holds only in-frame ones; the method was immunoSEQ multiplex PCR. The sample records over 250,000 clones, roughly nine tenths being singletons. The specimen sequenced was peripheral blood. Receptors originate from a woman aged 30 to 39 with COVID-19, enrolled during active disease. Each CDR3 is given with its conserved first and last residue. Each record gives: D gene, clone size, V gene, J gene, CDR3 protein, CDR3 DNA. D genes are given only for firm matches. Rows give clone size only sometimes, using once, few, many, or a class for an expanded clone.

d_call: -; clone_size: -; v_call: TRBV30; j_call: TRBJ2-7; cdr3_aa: CAWVRQGTKHYEQYF; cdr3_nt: TGTGCCTGGGTGAGACAGGGGACTAAGCACTACGAGCAGTACTTC
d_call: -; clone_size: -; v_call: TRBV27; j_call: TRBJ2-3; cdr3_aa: CASSSGANTDTQYF; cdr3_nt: TGTGCCAGCAGTTCAGGGGCCAACACAGATACGCAGTATTTT
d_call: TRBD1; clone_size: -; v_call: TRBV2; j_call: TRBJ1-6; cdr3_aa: CASSESTGGRSPLHF; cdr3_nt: TGTGCCAGCAGTGAAAGTACAGGGGGAAGATCACCCCTCCACTTT
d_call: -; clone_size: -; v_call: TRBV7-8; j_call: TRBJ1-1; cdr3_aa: CASSLGGSAEAFF; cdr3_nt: TGTGCCAGCAGCTTAGGCGGGTCAGCTGAAGCTTTCTTT
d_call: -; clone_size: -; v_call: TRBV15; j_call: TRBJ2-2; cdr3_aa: CATSRVLFGDNTGELFF; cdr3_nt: TGTGCCACCAGCAGAGTCTTGTTCGGGGATAACACCGGGGAGCTGTTTTTT
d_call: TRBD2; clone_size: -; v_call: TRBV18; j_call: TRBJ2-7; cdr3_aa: CASSPGTSGRVNEQYF; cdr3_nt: TGTGCCAGCTCACCCGGGACTAGCGGGAGGGTTAACGAGCAGTACTTC
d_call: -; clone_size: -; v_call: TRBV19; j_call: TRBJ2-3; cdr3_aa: CASSDEGGTQYF; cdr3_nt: TGTGCCAGTAGTGATGAAGGGGGTACGCAGTATTTT
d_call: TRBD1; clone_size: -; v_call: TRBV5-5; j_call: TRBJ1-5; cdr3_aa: CASSFAGGGNQPQHF; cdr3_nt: TGTGCCAGCAGCTTTGCAGGGGGTGGCAATCAGCCCCAGCATTTT
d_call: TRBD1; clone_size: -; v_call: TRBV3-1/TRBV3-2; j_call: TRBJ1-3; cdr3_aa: CASSQGTGVGNTIYF; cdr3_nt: TGTGCCAGCAGCCAGGGGACAGGGGTTGGAAACACCATATATTTT
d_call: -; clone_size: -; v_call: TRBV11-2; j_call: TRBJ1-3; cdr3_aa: CASSSRTELTGNTIYF; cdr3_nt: TGTGCCAGCAGCTCCCGGACAGAACTGACTGGAAACACCATATATTTT
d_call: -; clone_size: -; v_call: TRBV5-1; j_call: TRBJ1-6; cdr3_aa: CASSSVFEGYSPLHF; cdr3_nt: TGCGCCAGCAGCTCGGTTTTCGAGGGATACTCACCCCTCCACTTT
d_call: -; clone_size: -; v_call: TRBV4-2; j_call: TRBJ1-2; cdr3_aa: CASSPVAGEGGYTF; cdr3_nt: TGTGCCAGCAGCCCCGTAGCAGGGGAAGGGGGCTACACCTTC
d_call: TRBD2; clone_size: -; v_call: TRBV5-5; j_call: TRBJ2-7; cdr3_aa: CASSWGGYEQYF; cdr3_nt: TGTGCCAGCAGCTGGGGGGGCTACGAGCAGTACTTC
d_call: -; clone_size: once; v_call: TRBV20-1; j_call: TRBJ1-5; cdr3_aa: CSASNNRAGWGNQPQHF; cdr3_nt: TGCAGTGCTAGTAATAACAGGGCGGGTTGGGGCAATCAGCCCCAGCATTTT
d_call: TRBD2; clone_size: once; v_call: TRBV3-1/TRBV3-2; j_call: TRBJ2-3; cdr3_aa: CASSQGLAGGPKNYF; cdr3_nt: TGTGCCAGCAGCCAAGGACTAGCGGGAGGGCCGAAGAATTATTTT
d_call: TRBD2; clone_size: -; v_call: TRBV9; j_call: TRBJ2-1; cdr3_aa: CASSPQALAGNEQFF; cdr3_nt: TGTGCCAGCAGCCCCCAAGCCCTAGCGGGTAATGAGCAGTTCTTC
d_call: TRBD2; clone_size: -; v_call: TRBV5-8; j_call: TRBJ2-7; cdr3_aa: CASGTSAYYEQYF; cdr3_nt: TGTGCCAGCGGGACTAGCGCTTACTACGAGCAGTACTTC
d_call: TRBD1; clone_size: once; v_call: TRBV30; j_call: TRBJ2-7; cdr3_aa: CAWSLDRERGEQYF; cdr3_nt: TGTGCCTGGAGTCTTGACAGGGAACGCGGCGAGCAGTACTTC
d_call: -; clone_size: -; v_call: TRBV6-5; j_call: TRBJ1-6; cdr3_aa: CASSYSGSSPLHF; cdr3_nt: TGTGCCAGCAGTTACTCCGGGAGTTCACCCCTCCACTTT
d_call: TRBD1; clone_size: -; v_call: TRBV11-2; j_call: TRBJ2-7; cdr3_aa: CASSRQGWGSYEQYF; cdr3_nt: TGTGCCAGCAGTCGACAGGGGTGGGGATCCTACGAGCAGTACTTC
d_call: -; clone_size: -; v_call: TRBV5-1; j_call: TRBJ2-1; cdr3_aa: CASSLGRVSYNEQFF; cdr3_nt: TGCGCCAGCAGCTTGGGTCGGGTCTCCTACAATGAGCAGTTCTTC
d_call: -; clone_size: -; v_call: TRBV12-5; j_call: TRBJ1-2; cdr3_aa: CASGLVRQGLHYGYTF; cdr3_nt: TGTGCTAGTGGTTTGGTAAGGCAGGGGCTTCACTATGGCTACACCTTC
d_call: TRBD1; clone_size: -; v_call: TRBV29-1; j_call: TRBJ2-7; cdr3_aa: CSVKGQASSYEQYF; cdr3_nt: TGCAGCGTCAAAGGACAGGCCAGCTCCTACGAGCAGTACTTC
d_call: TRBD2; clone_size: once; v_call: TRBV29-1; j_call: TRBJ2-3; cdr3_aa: CSVALASGRDPTDTQYF; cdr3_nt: TGCAGCGTTGCCCTAGCCAGCGGGAGGGACCCCACAGATACGCAGTATTTT
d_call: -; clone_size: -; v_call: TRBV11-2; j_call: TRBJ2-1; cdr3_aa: CASSLVTGSSYNEQFF; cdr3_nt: TGTGCCAGCAGCTTAGTTACAGGCAGCTCCTACAATGAGCAGTTCTTC
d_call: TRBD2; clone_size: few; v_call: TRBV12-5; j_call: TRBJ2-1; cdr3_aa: CASGLVLSASGRDEQFF; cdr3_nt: TGTGCTAGTGGTTTGGTACTTTCGGCTAGCGGGAGGGATGAGCAGTTCTTC
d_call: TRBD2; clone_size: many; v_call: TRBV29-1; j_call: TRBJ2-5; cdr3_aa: CSVYRLAGETQYF; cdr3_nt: TGCAGCGTTTACAGACTAGCGGGAGAGACCCAGTACTTC
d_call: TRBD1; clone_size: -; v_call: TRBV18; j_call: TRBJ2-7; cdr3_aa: CASSPQGARTYEQYF; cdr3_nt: TGTGCCAGCTCACCACAGGGGGCGAGAACCTACGAGCAGTACTTC
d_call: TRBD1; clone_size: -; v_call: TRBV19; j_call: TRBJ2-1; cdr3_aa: CAISPGQNNEQFF; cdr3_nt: TGTGCCATATCCCCGGGACAGAACAATGAGCAGTTCTTC
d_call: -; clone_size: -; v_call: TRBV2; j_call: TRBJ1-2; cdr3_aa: CASSEAQILYGYTF; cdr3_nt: TGTGCCAGCAGTGAAGCCCAGATCCTCTATGGCTACACCTTC
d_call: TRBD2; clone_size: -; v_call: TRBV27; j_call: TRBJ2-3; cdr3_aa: CASSRDLLAGEGAGTQYF; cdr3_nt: TGTGCCAGCAGTCGCGACTTACTAGCGGGAGAGGGAGCGGGTACGCAGTATTTT
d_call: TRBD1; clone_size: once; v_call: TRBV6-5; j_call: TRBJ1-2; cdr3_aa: CASGVGQVVGYTF; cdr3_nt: TGTGCCAGCGGGGTGGGACAGGTAGTGGGCTACACCTTC
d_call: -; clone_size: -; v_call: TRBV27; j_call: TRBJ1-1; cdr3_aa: CASSQGTFTEAFF; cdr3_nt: TGTGCCAGCAGTCAGGGCACCTTCACTGAAGCTTTCTTT
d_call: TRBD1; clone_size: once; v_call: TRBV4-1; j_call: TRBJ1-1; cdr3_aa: CASSPPPGQGRTEAFF; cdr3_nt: TGCGCCAGCAGCCCTCCCCCGGGACAGGGAAGGACTGAAGCTTTCTTT
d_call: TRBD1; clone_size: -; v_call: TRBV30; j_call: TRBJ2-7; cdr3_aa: CAWSGDRGRDEQYF; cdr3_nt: TGTGCCTGGAGTGGTGACAGGGGGCGAGACGAGCAGTACTTC
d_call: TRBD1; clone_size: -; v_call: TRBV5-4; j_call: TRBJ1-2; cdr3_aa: CASSLGSRDRESTF; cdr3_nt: TGTGCCAGCAGCCTTGGCTCGAGGGACAGGGAATCAACCTTC
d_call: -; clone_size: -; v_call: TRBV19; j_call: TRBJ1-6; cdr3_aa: CASSYVGLTDSPLHF; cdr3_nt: TGTGCCAGTAGTTATGTCGGACTAACCGATTCACCCCTCCACTTT
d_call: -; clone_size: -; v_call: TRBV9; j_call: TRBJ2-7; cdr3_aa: CASSVGLADTYEQYF; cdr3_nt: TGTGCCAGCAGCGTAGGACTGGCCGATACCTACGAGCAGTACTTC
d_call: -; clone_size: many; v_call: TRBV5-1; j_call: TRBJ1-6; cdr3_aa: CASSFVNTGPNSPLHF; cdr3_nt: TGCGCCAGCAGCTTTGTGAACACAGGGCCCAATTCACCCCTCCACTTT
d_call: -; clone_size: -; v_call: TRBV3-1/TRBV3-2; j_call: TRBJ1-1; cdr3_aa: CASSSTPETEAFF; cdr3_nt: TGTGCCAGCAGCTCTACACCGGAGACTGAAGCTTTCTTT
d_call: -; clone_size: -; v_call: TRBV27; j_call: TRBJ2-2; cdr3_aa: CASSTDRLRSTGELFF; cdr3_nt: TGTGCCAGCAGTACGGACAGATTACGGAGCACCGGGGAGCTGTTTTTT
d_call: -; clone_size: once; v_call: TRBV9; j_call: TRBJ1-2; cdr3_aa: CASSVDTNYGYTF; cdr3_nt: TGTGCCAGCAGCGTAGACACTAACTATGGCTACACCTTC
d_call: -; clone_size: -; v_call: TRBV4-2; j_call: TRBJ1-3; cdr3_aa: CASSHPTGGSGNTIYF; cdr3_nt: TGTGCCAGCAGCCATCCAACCGGGGGTAGTGGAAACACCATATATTTT
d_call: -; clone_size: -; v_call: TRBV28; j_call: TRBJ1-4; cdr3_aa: CASSWGREELFF; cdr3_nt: TGTGCCAGCAGTTGGGGGAGGGAGGAACTGTTTTTT
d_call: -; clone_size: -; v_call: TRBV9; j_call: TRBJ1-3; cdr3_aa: CASSEQDSGNTIYF; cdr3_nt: TGTGCCAGCAGCGAACAGGACTCTGGAAACACCATATATTTT
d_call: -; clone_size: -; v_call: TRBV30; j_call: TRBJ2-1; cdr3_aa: CAWSGYRGEQFF; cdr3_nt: TGTGCCTGGAGTGGGTATCGGGGTGAGCAGTTCTTC
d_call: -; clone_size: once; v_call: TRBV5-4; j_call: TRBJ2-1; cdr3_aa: CASSLDLSSYNEQFF; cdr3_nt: TGTGCCAGCAGCTTGGACCTTAGCTCCTACAATGAGCAGTTCTTC
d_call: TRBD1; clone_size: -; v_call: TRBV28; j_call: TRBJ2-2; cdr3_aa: CASSLRDRGTGELFF; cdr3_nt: TGTGCCAGCAGTTTAAGGGACAGGGGAACCGGGGAGCTGTTTTTT
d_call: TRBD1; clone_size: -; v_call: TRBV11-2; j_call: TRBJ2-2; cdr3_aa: CASSLVSGGNTGELFF; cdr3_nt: TGTGCCAGCAGCTTAGTATCAGGGGGCAACACCGGGGAGCTGTTTTTT
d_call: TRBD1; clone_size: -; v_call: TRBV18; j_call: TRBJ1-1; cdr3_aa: CASSFSGTGGGEAFF; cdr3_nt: TGTGCCAGCTCATTTTCCGGGACAGGGGGAGGTGAAGCTTTCTTT
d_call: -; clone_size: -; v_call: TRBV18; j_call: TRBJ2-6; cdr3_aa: CASSPPYSGANVLTF; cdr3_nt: TGTGCCAGCTCACCACCATACTCTGGGGCCAACGTCCTGACTTTC
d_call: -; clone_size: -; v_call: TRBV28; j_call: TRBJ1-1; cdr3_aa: CASSLAGATINTEAFF; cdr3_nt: TGTGCCAGCAGTTTAGCAGGGGCGACAATTAACACTGAAGCTTTCTTT
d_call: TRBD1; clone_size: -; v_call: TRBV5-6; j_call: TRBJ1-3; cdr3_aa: CASSFYRGLSGNTIYF; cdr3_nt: TGTGCCAGCAGCTTCTACAGGGGGCTCTCTGGAAACACCATATATTTT
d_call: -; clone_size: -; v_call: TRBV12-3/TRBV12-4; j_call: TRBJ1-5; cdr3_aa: CASSYRVNQPQHF; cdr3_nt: TGTGCCAGCAGCTACAGGGTTAATCAGCCCCAGCATTTT
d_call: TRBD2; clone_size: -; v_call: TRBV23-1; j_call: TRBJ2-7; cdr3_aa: CASSPPGLAGGNFGVEQYF; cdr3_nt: TGCGCCAGCAGTCCCCCGGGACTAGCGGGAGGAAATTTCGGAGTCGAGCAGTACTTC
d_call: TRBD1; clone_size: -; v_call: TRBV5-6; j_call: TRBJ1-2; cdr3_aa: CASSLERGQDGYTF; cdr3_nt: TGTGCCAGCAGCTTGGAAAGGGGGCAGGATGGCTACACCTTC
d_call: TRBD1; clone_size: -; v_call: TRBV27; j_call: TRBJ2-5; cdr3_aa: CASSLSRDRVETQYF; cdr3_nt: TGTGCCAGCAGTTTATCCCGAGACAGGGTGGAGACCCAGTACTTC
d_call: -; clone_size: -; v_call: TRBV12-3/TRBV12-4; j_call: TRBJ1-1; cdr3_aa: CASSFGGPTEAFF; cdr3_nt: TGTGCCAGCAGTTTCGGCGGCCCCACTGAAGCTTTCTTT